One and the same sample provided the 21 T cell receptor beta chains below, sequenced in a study of breast tumors, draining lymph nodes, adjacent tissues. TCRdb ran MiXCR on the multiplex PCR reads and lists one entry per CDR3 protein. The sample yields 21,000 or so distinct CDR3 sequences, about two fifths seen once. The sequencing input was breast tumor tissue. The receptors derive from a female donor with breast cancer. Some clones in this sample may be carry-over from other donors' samples.

This rearrangement joins TRBV5-4 to TRBJ2-7; TRBD2 might be the D (5 bases). This CDR3 has 15 amino acids. Trimming removed 0 bases from V and 5 bases from J, with 15 bases in between. CDR1 is SGHNT, CDR2 YYREEE, per germline (reference sequence). CDR3 nucleotides: TGTGCCAGCAGCTTGGCCGGGCGGGCCGGGAACGAGCAGTACTTC. It encodes CASSLAGRAGNEQYF.

By frequency in the sample, this clonotype is medium-sized. The CDR3 DNA follows: TGCGCCAGCAGCTGGACCGGGACAGGGTCGGGAGATACGCAGTATTTT. As protein: CASSWTGTGSGDTQYF. The chain carries TRBV5-1 and TRBJ2-3; 9 positions match TRBD1. The V and J ends lost 3 bases and 5 bases, in that order; junction bases with no gene match: 10. Germline CDR1 reads SGHRS; CDR2 reads YFSETQ. The CDR3 runs 16 residues. Together with reference TRBV5-1 and TRBJ2-3, the CDR3 gives the full variable domain: KAGVTQTPRYLIKTRGQQVTLSCSPISGHRSVSWYQQTPGQGLQFLFEYFSETQRNKGNFPGRFSGRQFSNSRSEMNVSTLELGDSALYLCASSWTGTGSGDTQYFGPGTRLTVL.

In regard to this clonotype: The germline gene is not matched at one end of the junction; a read error may be the cause. This chain links TRBV10-3 with TRBJ2-7; 8 bases map to TRBD2. This CDR3 is built from 13 residues. The germline V gene encodes CDR1 ENHRY and CDR2 SYGVKD. CDR3 nucleotides: TGTTCCATCAAGCGGGAGAGGGGGTACGAGCAGTACTTC. Protein product: CSIKRERGYEQYF.

The rearrangement links TRBV20-1 to TRBJ1-1; 8 positions match TRBD1. Germline lookup yields CDR1 DFQATT and CDR2 SNEGSKA (reference sequence). This CDR3 region has 11 residues. After removal of 6 bases from V and 11 bases from J, the junction contained 8 bases not matched to a gene. This CDR3 is CSASGGLAAFF. CDR3 bases: TGCAGTGCCTCAGGGGGCTTGGCGGCTTTCTTT.

Sample share makes this clonotype medium-sized. V gene TRBV7-2 combines with J gene TRBJ1-5; D unclear. This CDR3 is 13 amino acids long. Per germline, CDR1 SGHTA and CDR2 FQGNSA. V was trimmed by 3 bases and J by 6 bases, leaving 9 bases between them. CDR3 sequence (DNA): TGTGCCAGCAGCTTTGACATTACTCAGCCCCAGCATTTT. Protein: CASSFDITQPQHF.

This clonotype is labeled medium-sized. J is TRBJ2-5 and V is TRBV20-1, with 9 bases matching TRBD1. This CDR3 is 17 amino acids long. J lost 0 bases, V lost 5 bases, and 13 bases had no gene match. Germline V gives CDR1 DFQATT, CDR2 SNEGSKA (reference sequence). CDR3 in amino acids: CSAFPPGQGPYQETQYF. Here the CDR3 DNA reads TGCAGTGCTTTCCCTCCGGGACAGGGTCCGTACCAAGAGACCCAGTACTTC.

The chain carries TRBV5-5 and TRBJ1-5; D is uncertain. Trimming stripped 4 bases from V and 1 base from J, with 12 bases between. The length of the CDR3 is 15 residues. Germline V lookup: CDR1 SGHKS, CDR2 YYEKEE (reference sequence). CDR3 region: CASSLATDSNQPQHF. Written as DNA, the CDR3 is TGTGCCAGCAGCCTCGCCACGGACAGCAATCAGCCCCAGCATTTT.

The rearrangement joins TRBV13 to TRBJ2-7; 8 nucleotides align to TRBD2. The V gene's germline CDR1 is PRHDT and CDR2 FYEKMQ (reference sequence). V was clipped by 3 bases and J by 3 bases; unmatched bases: 7. This CDR3 region has 15 residues. The CDR3 sequence is CASSFVGGGFYEQYF. In DNA form, the CDR3 reads TGTGCCAGCAGCTTCGTTGGCGGGGGGTTCTACGAGCAGTACTTC.

This sequence joins TRBV6-1 and TRBJ2-7; 9 positions match TRBD1. The CDR3 covers 14 residues. The junction had 5 bases not matched to a gene; V was cut back by 8 bases and J by 0 bases. Germline values: CDR1 MNHNS, CDR2 SASEGT. The CDR3: CASRDRAFSYEQYF. The CDR3 DNA reads TGTGCCAGCCGGGACAGGGCTTTCTCCTACGAGCAGTACTTC.

This clonotype was picked up a small number of times. This sequence joins TRBV20-1 and TRBJ1-5; possible D gene TRBD1, 6 bases. In germline, CDR1 is DFQATT, CDR2 SNEGSKA (reference sequence). With 0 bases removed from V and 2 bases from J, the gap between germline ends came to 20 bases. The CDR3 runs 18 residues. CDR3 DNA sequence: TGCAGTGCTAGAGAGGGGGGCTTCGCTAGGGGTGGCAATCAGCCCCAGCATTTT. This gives the protein CSAREGGFARGGNQPQHF.

About this clonotype itself: This may stem from a read error, because a much larger clone lies one nucleotide away. The CDR3 nucleotides are TGCAGTGCTCCTCCTCGCAGACAGGAGACCTACGTGCAGTACTTC. This encodes CSAPPRRQETYVQYF. The J gene is TRBJ2-7, the V gene TRBV20-1, with a possible D match to TRBD1 (6 bases). The CDR3 extends over 15 amino acids. In germline, CDR1 is DFQATT, CDR2 SNEGSKA (reference sequence).

This clonotype counts as medium-sized (0.01 to 0.1%). The gene calls are TRBV30 and TRBJ2-2, with no clear D. V dropped 3 bases and J dropped 8 bases, with 13 bases sitting between them. CDR3 size: 13 residues. CDR1 is GTSNPN and CDR2 is SVGIG in the germline V gene (reference sequence). CDR3 region: CAWSPFLYGELFF. The CDR3 DNA reads TGTGCCTGGAGCCCGTTTTTATATGGGGAGCTGTTTTTT.

In this sample, this clonotype is medium-sized. The rearrangement links TRBV9 to TRBJ2-1, with no clear D. The CDR3 is made up of 14 amino acids. V was shortened by 3 bases and J by 0 bases, with 7 bases between the two germline ends. Germline V gene data show CDR1 as SGDLS and CDR2 as YYNGEE. The CDR3 sequence is CASSGRNSYNEQFF. CDR3 sequence (DNA): TGTGCCAGCAGCGGTCGGAACTCCTACAATGAGCAGTTCTTC.

V gene TRBV5-8 combines with J gene TRBJ2-2, with D uncertain. The V end was cut by 3 bases, the J end by 0 bases, with 9 bases between. From germline, CDR1 is SGHTS and CDR2 YDEGEE. This CDR3 region has 15 residues. CDR3 nucleotides: TGTGCCAGCAGCTCCCCAGCCCCGAACACCGGGGAGCTGTTTTTT. Translation: CASSSPAPNTGELFF. Full variable domain (remainder filled in from reference TRBV5-8 and TRBJ2-2): EAGVTQSPTHLIKTRGQQATLRCSPISGHTSVYWYQQALGLGLQFLLWYDEGEERNRGNFPPRFSGRQFPNYSSELNVNALELEDSALYLCASSSPAPNTGELFFGEGSRLTVL.

This chain joins TRBV29-1 and TRBJ2-6; TRBD1 might be the D (5 bases). CDR1 and CDR2 (germline): SQVTM, ANQGSEA. CDR3 length: 13 residues. With 4 bases removed from V and 2 bases from J, the gap between germline ends came to 6 bases. CDR3 in DNA: TGCAGCGTTGCACAGGCTGGGGCCAACGTCCTGACTTTC. As protein: CSVAQAGANVLTF.

This clonotype was observed many times. A clone one base away is much larger, so this may be a read error. The V gene is TRBV11-1, the J gene TRBJ2-2; 8 bases fit TRBD1. This CDR3 has 16 residues. V shed 5 bases and J 6 bases; nucleotides not matched to a gene: 11. Germline V gene data show CDR1 as SGHAT and CDR2 as FQDESV (reference sequence). As DNA, the CDR3 is TGTGCCAGCAGCCAGCTGGGACAGGCGCTCCCCGGGGAGCTGTTTTTT. The encoded protein is CASSQLGQALPGELFF.

This clonotype came up many times. This chain joins TRBV7-8 and TRBJ1-2; D uncertain. This CDR3 has 16 amino acids. The V gene lost 5 bases and the J gene lost 3 bases, with 19 bases spanning the gap. From germline, CDR1 is SGHVS and CDR2 FQNEAQ. CDR3 sequence (DNA): TGTGCCAGCAGCCAGTCGAGTAAGGGTTATGACTATGGCTACACCTTC. Amino acids: CASSQSSKGYDYGYTF.

This clonotype counts as medium-sized. The chain employs TRBV7-9 and TRBJ2-6, with unresolved D. Between the trimmed V and J ends, which lost 2 bases and 2 bases, there was a span of 4 bases. Germline V CDR1 and CDR2: SEHNR, FQNEAQ (reference sequence). The CDR3 runs 14 residues. DNA for the CDR3: TGTGCCAGCAGCTTAATGGCTGGGGCCAACGTCCTGACTTTC. It yields the protein CASSLMAGANVLTF.

The V and J genes are TRBV20-1 and TRBJ2-7, with D perhaps assigned TRBD1 or TRBD2 (5 bases each). Germline V gene data show CDR1 as DFQATT and CDR2 as SNEGSKA (reference sequence). The V end was cut by 8 bases, the J end by 0 bases, with 11 bases between. The CDR3 runs to 12 residues. CDR3 sequence: CSTGTDSYEQYF. The DNA of the CDR3 is TGCAGTACCGGGACCGACTCCTACGAGCAGTACTTC.

The rearrangement joins TRBV20-1 to TRBJ2-3; TRBD2 matches 15 bases. J was trimmed by 4 bases and V by 3 bases; bases with no gene match: 17. The CDR3 runs 20 residues. CDR1 and CDR2 from the germline V gene are DFQATT and SNEGSKA (reference sequence). Here the CDR3 reads CSARSWTSGRAGVSADTQYF. DNA for the CDR3: TGCAGTGCTAGGAGTTGGACTAGCGGGAGGGCCGGGGTGAGCGCAGATACGCAGTATTTT.

This clonotype appeared once. The chain joins TRBV9 to TRBJ2-3; no firm D call. The V and J ends lost 4 bases and 2 bases respectively, with 8 bases between them. Germline CDR1 is SGDLS and CDR2 is YYNGEE. The CDR3 loop spans 13 amino acids. This CDR3 is CASSIRPTDTQYF. CDR3 in DNA: TGTGCCAGCAGCATCAGGCCCACAGATACGCAGTATTTT.